This T cell receptor beta chain derives from a study of cytomegalovirus exposure and HLA in healthy donors (dated by TCRdb to about 2017). Some background on the complete study: An earlier analysis of several hundred of the donors reported 250 to 300 Gb of sequence data and more than 90 million unique TCR beta sequences from about 179 million T cells. An early release that covered roughly 600 HLA-typed donors contained approximately 320 gigabases of sequencing data and 85 million to 100 million unique TCR sequences. The genetic ancestry cluster associated with self-reported Caucasian donors included 81% of the roughly 410 genotyped donors. The study aimed to test whether cataloging public T cell receptors could reveal signatures of past pathogen exposure. The study profiled the T cell repertoires of more than 500 subjects by immunosequencing and related them to cytomegalovirus serostatus. Besides the first cohort of roughly 700 subjects, a separate validation cohort made up of about 120 different subjects was used. To predict cytomegalovirus infection status, the study combined high-throughput TCR immunosequencing, statistical association of individual TCRs with disease status, and machine learning. To study patterns of TCR occurrence, a later analysis re-analyzed previously published TCR beta repertoires from 666 donors and added high-resolution HLA genotyping. The later analysis used no new phenotypic data to find candidate immune exposures, relying instead on TCR beta sequences and their occurrence across donors. To decide whether each TCR beta V gene segment behaved as functional or pseudogenic, an earlier analysis of several hundred of the donors relied on high-throughput TCR beta sequencing. Donor age, sex, ethnicity and CMV serostatus were compiled alongside the repertoire data. A later genetic analysis used genome-wide SNP genotypes for about three fifths of the 666 donors, treating that subset as a discovery cohort. Every repertoire in the discovery cohort had been generated on one and the same sequencing platform. HLA typing covered class I and class II loci at four-digit resolution. Typing coverage varied by locus: roughly 620-640 donors for A, B, C, DRB1 and DQB1; 522 for DQA1; more than 600 for DPA1; approximately 470 for DPB1. Roughly 5 DR-DQ haplotypes were handled as single units for association and clustering because linkage in the cohort was strong. Across about 370 genotyped donors of the cohort, an average of 235,054 unique TCR beta nucleotide sequences per donor were sequenced, and 15% to 20% of those sequences were non-productive.

Worth noting for this clone: Its antigen is not yet known. Base qualities are not at hand, and no much larger clone is one base apart.

The cohort comprised under 700 healthy bone marrow donors. Cohort members were all nominally healthy when sampled, although unrecorded immune exposures were likely present. The donor tested CMV seronegative, placing the donor among the 352 seronegative members of the cohort. Each donor provided a peripheral blood sample, and peripheral blood mononuclear cells were used for TCR beta sequencing. Genomic DNA was extracted from the blood cell samples with the Qiagen DNeasy Blood Extraction Kit. The CDR3 contains 16 residues, cysteine and phenylalanine counted. Only the CDR3 portion is preserved as DNA: 48 bases, with reading frame beginning at the first base. V is cut by 1 base and J by 5 bases, and the space between the germline ends is 17 bases. Via the germline V gene, CDR1 is SGHDN and CDR2 FVKESK. Points the paper makes about the study in general: According to the authors, the approach could potentially be generalized to other disease states and immunological phenotypes. At a false discovery rate of 0.05, a later analysis linked approximately 18,000 TCR beta sequences to specific HLA alleles. Cytomegalovirus status was reported to be diagnosed by the classifier with high specificity and sensitivity in both the original and validation cohorts. A later analysis found that HLA-associated TCR beta chains were more clonally expanded and had lower generation probabilities than equally common non-associated chains. A further reported finding was that TCR beta sequences accurately predicted the HLA-A and HLA-B alleles for most subjects in the first cohort. Some IMGT-functional V segments, including TRBV6-2 and TRBV6-3, could not be told apart with the 87-base-pair reads, so those segments were excluded. A total of some 180 TCR beta chains were listed by the study as associated with cytomegalovirus. When HLA alleles, especially DR and DQ, strongly co-occurred, TCR associations were difficult to assign to individual alleles. Correlated functional status among segregating V segments might reflect linkage disequilibrium, but an unknown experimental factor could not be ruled out. Presence/absence analyses assumed roughly uniform sequencing depth across donors, an assumption that may not hold. An association between a missense DCLRE1C variant and V-gene and J-gene trimming of TCR beta chains was found in a later genetic analysis and replicated in an independent cohort. A later genetic analysis reported fewer N-insertions in productive TCRs among donors in an Asian-associated ancestry cluster than the roughly 700-donor mean. Immune exposure information for the cohort was limited to CMV serostatus. Several of the top co-occurrence clusters appeared to be linked to parvovirus B19, influenza, CMV and Epstein-Barr virus, according to a later analysis. A later analysis found that most CMV-associated TCR beta chains appeared HLA-restricted, with HLA associations seemingly driven largely by CMV exposure. Most TCR sequences were seen in very few donors, while some public TCRs were found in many individuals. In vitro tests confirmed that a few of the cytomegalovirus-associated TCR beta chains recognize cytomegalovirus antigens. Because counts were too low, about 18 rarely observed V segments, including chromosome 9 orphons, were left out of the earlier analysis of 500 to 650 of the donors. Because HLA typing was unavailable for some donors at each locus, only the typed subset was used in association tests. A group of highly shared sequence variants was considered likely to be a technical artifact of the sequencing pipeline. In an earlier analysis of more than 450 of the donors, most TCR beta V segments were observed in productive rearrangements about 87% or about 30% of the time, broadly matching IMGT annotations. In this cohort, only TCR beta chains were sequenced, and detectable features were limited by the absence of alpha or paired-chain data. A later analysis found that TCR association rates varied across HLA loci, with DRB1 alleles showing the most associated TCRs and HLA-C alleles the fewest.

Library generation was performed with the immunoSEQ multiplex PCR assay. A mixture of 60 forward primers for TCR Vbeta segments and 13 reverse primers for TCR Jbeta segments was used in the multiplex PCR. Amplification of the CDR3 region of rearranged TCR beta genes was performed with a multiplex PCR assay on genomic DNA. The amplified TCR beta libraries were sequenced on the Illumina HiSeq System as 87-base-pair reads. Per the authors' processing: Across the 600 to 700 repertoires, a later analysis counted some 81 million unique TCR beta chains, some 11 million of which were shared by at least two donors. To remove PCR and sequencing errors, raw reads were error-corrected and collapsed into unique sequences using a nearest-neighbor algorithm that merged closely related sequences. Alignment of CDR3 sequences to IMGT reference sequences was used to assign V, D and J gene segments. Each retained sequence needed at least a six-nucleotide match to both a V gene segment and a J gene segment. Rearrangements were called productive when the CDR3 lacked stop codons and stayed in frame with V and J; all others were non-productive. Following IMGT convention, CDR3 was defined as the stretch from the second conserved V-encoded cysteine to the conserved J-encoded phenylalanine. Sequences without an unambiguous match to a single V gene segment were excluded from the earlier analysis of approximately 600 of the donors. In an earlier analysis of a few hundred of the donors, V segments were called functional above 56.7% productive rearrangements and were called segregating when the between-donor standard deviation exceeded 5%. A statistical classification framework was developed to diagnose cytomegalovirus status using the catalog of TCR beta chain sequences. In a later analysis, TCR nucleotide sequences were compared against IMGT/GENE-DB human TR gene sequences so that V and J genes could be assigned. A later analysis assigned CDR3 sequences and most-parsimonious VDJ recombination scenarios with the TCRdist pipeline. A later analysis defined each TCR beta chain by its CDR3 amino acid sequence plus V-gene family, and excluded reads lacking a unique V-gene family. A later analysis removed several hundred highly shared, low-generation-probability nucleotide sequences to deal with suspected cross-contamination and a sequencing artifact. In a later analysis, a clonal expansion index was calculated for each public chain from normalized within-repertoire ranks of inferred template counts. In a later analysis, generation probabilities were computed with a VDJ recombination model fitted to out-of-frame rearrangements, and the resulting probabilities were checked against IGoR. In a later analysis, TCR-TCR, TCR-HLA and TCR-CMV co-occurrence was scored with hypergeometric tests, and a repertoire-size bias correction was applied to TCR pairs. In a later analysis, false discovery rates were estimated by permuting HLA or CMV assignments 20 times. In a later analysis, co-occurring TCRs were grouped using DBSCAN, and TCRdist sequence similarity was added for clustering within HLA-allele-positive subsets. For co-occurrence clustering, repertoires with fewer than 30,000 or more than 120,000 public chains were excluded, along with five repertoires with anomalous nucleotide sharing. TCRdb stores this immuneACCESS table with in-frame sequences only. Part of the clones is absent; in the studies checked, under half of the shortfall reflects unresolved V genes, and no reason is known for the rest. For V, J and clone size, that table is used; D and trimming come from the DNA. Counted in this sample were 90,000 to 100,000 clones; about two thirds of them appeared once. Approximately 1.1% of the sample lies in the top ten.

The sequenced sample consisted of PBMCs. This clonotype was sampled from a female donor in good health and CMV-seronegative. The rearranged segments are TRBV14 and TRBJ2-5; a weak D assignment points to TRBD2 (6 bases agree). The CDR3 region reads CASSQGRLAIWETQYF. The DNA sequence reads TGTGCCAGCAGCCAAGGCCGCCTAGCGATTTGGGAGACCCAGTACTTC.